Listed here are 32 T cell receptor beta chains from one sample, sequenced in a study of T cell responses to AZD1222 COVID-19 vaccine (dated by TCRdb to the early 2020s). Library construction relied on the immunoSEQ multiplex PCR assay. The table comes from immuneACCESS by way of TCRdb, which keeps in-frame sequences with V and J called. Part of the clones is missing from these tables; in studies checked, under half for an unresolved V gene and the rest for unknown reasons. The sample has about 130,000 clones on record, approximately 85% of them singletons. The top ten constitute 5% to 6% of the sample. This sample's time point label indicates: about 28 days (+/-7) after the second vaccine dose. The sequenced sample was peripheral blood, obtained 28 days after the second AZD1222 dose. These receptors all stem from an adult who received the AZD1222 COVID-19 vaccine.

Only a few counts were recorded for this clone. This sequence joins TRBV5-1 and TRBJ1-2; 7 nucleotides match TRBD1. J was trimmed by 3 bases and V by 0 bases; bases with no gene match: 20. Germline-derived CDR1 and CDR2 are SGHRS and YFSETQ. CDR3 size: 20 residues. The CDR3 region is CASSLGNRGGGLHSDYGYTF. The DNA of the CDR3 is TGCGCCAGCAGCTTGGGAAACAGGGGAGGCGGATTGCACTCCGACTATGGCTACACCTTC.

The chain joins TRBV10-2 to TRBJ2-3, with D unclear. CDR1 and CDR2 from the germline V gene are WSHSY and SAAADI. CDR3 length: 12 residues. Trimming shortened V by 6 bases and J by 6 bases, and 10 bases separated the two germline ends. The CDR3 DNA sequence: TGCGCCAGCAGAACCTCCTGGGATACGCAGTATTTT. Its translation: CASRTSWDTQYF.

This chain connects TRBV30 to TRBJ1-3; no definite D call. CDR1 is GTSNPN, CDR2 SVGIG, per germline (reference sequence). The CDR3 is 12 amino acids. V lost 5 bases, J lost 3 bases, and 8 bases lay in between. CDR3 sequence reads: CAWDPIGNTIYF. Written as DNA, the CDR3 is TGTGCCTGGGACCCTATTGGAAACACCATATATTTT.

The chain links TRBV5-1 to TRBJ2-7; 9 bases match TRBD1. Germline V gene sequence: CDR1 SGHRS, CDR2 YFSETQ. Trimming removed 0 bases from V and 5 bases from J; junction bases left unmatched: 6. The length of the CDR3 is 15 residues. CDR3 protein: CASSLEDRGKNEQYF. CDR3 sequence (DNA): TGCGCCAGCAGCTTGGAGGACAGGGGAAAAAACGAGCAGTACTTC. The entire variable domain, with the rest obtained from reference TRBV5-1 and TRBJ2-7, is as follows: KAGVTQTPRYLIKTRGQQVTLSCSPISGHRSVSWYQQTPGQGLQFLFEYFSETQRNKGNFPGRFSGRQFSNSRSEMNVSTLELGDSALYLCASSLEDRGKNEQYFGPGTRLTVT.

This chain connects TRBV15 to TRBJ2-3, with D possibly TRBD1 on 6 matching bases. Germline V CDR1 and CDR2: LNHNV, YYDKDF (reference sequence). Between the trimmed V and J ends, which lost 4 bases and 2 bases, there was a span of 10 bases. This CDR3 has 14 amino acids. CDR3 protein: CATSIRTATDTQYF. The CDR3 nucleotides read TGTGCCACCAGCATTCGGACAGCCACAGATACGCAGTATTTT.

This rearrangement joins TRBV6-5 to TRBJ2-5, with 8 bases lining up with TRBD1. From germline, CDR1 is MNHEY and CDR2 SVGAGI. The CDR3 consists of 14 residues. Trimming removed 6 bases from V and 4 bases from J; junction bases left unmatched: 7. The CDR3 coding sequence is TGTGCCAGCAGCCTCTCAGGGGGCGTAGAGACCCAGTACTTC. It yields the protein CASSLSGGVETQYF.

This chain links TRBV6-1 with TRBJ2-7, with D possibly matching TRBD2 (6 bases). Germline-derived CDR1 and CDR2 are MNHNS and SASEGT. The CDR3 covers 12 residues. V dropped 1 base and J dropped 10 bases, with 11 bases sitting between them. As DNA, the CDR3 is TGTGCCAGCAGTGAAGTGGGACTGTTCCAGTACTTC. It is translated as CASSEVGLFQYF.

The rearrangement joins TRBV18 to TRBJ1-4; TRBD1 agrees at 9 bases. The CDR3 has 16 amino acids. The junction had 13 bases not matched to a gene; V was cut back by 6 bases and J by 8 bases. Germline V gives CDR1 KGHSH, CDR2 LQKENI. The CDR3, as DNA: TGTGCCAGCTCTAGAGACTCGGGACAGGGTGGAGAAAAACTGTTTTTT. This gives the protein CASSRDSGQGGEKLFF.

CDR3 sequence (DNA): TGTGCCAGCAGCCCCAAGGTCACCTCTGGAAACACCATATATTTT. Protein product: CASSPKVTSGNTIYF. J is TRBJ1-3 and V is TRBV3-1 (or the pseudogene TRBV3-2); D is uncertain. The V end lost 4 bases, the J end lost 0 bases, and 10 bases lay between the germline ends. Germline assignment: CDR1 LGHDT and CDR2 YNNKEL (reference sequence). The CDR3 is made up of 15 amino acids.

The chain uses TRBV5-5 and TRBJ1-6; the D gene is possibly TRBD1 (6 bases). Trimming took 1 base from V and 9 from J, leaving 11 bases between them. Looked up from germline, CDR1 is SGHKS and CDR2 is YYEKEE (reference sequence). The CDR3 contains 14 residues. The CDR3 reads CASSLPTGVSPLHF. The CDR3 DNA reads TGTGCCAGCAGCTTGCCGACAGGAGTTTCACCCCTCCACTTT.

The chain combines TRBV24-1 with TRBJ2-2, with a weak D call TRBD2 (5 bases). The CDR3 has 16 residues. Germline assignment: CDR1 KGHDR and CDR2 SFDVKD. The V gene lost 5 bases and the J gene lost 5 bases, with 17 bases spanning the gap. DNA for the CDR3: TGTGCCACCAGTGGAGGGTCCTCCATGGGTACCGGGGAGCTGTTTTTT. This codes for CATSGGSSMGTGELFF.

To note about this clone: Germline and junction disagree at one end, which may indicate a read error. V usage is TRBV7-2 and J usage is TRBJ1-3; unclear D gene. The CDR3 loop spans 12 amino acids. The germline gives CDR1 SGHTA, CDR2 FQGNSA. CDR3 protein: CASSLIGTTIYF. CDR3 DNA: TGTGCCAGCAGCTTAATCGGAACCACCATATATTTT.

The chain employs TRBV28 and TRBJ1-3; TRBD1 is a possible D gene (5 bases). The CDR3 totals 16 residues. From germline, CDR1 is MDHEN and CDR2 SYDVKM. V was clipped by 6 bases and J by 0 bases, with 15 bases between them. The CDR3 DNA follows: TGTGCCAGCAGCGAGAGGTGGGGGGACTCTGGAAACACCATATATTTT. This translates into CASSERWGDSGNTIYF. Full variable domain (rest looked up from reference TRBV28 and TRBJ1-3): DVKVTQSSRYLVKRTGEKVFLECVQDMDHENMFWYRQDPGLGLRLIYFSYDVKMKEKGDIPEGYSVSREKKERFSLILESASTNQTSMYLCASSERWGDSGNTIYFGEGSWLTVV.

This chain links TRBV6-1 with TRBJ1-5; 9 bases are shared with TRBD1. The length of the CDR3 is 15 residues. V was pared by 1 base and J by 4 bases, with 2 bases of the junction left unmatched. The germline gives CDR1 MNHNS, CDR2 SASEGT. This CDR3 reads CASSEGQGGNQPQHF. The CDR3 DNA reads TGTGCCAGCAGTGAAGGACAGGGGGGAAATCAGCCCCAGCATTTT.

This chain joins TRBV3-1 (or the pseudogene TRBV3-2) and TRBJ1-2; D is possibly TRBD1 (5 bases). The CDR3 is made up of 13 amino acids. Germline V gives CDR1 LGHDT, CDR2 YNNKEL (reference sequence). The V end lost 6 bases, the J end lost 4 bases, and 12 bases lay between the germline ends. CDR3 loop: CASRREGVYGYTF. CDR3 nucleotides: TGTGCCAGCAGGAGAGAAGGGGTCTATGGCTACACCTTC.

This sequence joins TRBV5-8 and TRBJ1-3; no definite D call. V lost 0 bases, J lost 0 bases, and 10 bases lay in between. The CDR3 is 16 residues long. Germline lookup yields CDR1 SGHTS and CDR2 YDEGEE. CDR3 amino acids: CASSLVEGSSGNTIYF. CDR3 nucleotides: TGTGCCAGCAGCTTGGTGGAAGGTAGCTCTGGAAACACCATATATTTT. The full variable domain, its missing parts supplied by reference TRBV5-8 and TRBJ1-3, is EAGVTQSPTHLIKTRGQQATLRCSPISGHTSVYWYQQALGLGLQFLLWYDEGEERNRGNFPPRFSGRQFPNYSSELNVNALELEDSALYLCASSLVEGSSGNTIYFGEGSWLTVV.

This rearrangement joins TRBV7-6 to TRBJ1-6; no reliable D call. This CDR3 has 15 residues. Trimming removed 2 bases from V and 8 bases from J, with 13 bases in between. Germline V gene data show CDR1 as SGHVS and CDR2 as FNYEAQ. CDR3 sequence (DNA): TGTGCCAGCAGCTTAAGTCTGGGAGCGTATTCACCCCTCCACTTT. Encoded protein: CASSLSLGAYSPLHF.

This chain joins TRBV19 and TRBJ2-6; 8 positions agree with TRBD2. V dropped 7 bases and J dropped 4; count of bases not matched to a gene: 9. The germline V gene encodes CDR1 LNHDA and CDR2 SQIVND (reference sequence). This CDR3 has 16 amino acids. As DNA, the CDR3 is TGTGCCAGTAACTCGGGGGGGAGAGCCGGGGCCAACGTCCTGACTTTC. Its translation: CASNSGGRAGANVLTF.

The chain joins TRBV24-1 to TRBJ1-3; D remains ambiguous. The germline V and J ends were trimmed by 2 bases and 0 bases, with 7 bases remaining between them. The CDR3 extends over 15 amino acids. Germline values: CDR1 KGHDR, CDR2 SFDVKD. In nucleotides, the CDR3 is TGTGCCACCAGTGATTCGGCGAGCTCTGGAAACACCATATATTTT. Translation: CATSDSASSGNTIYF.

CDR3 amino acids: CARPGTQTNYGYTF. The CDR3 DNA follows: TGTGCCAGACCCGGGACACAAACTAACTATGGCTACACCTTC. The V gene is TRBV2, the J gene TRBJ1-2; tentatively, D is TRBD1 (6 bases). The germline V gene encodes CDR1 SNHLY and CDR2 FYNNEI. This CDR3 region has 14 residues. Trimming took off 9 bases at V and 0 bases at J, with 14 bases between the two ends.

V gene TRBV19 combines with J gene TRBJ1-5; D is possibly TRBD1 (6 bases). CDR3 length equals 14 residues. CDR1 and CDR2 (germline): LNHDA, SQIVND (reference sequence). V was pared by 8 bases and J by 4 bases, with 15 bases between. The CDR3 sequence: CASGSTGLNQPQHF. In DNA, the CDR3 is TGTGCCAGTGGGTCTACAGGGTTAAATCAGCCCCAGCATTTT. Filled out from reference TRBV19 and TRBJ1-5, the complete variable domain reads DGGITQSPKYLFRKEGQNVTLSCEQNLNHDAMYWYRQDPGQGLRLIYYSQIVNDFQKGDIAEGYSVSREKKESFPLTVTSAQKNPTAFYLCASGSTGLNQPQHFGDGTRLSIL.

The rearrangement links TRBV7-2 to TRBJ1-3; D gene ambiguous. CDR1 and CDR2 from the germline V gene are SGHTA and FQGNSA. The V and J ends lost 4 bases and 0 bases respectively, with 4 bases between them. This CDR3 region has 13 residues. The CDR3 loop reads CASSSGSGNTIYF. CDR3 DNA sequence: TGTGCCAGCAGCTCCGGCTCTGGAAACACCATATATTTT.

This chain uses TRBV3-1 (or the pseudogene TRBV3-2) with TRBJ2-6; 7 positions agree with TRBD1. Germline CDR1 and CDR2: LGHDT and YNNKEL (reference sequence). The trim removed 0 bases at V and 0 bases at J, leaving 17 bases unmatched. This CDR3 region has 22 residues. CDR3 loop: CASSQDKDRFTVLPSGANVLTF. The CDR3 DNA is TGTGCCAGCAGCCAAGATAAGGACAGGTTCACAGTGCTCCCCTCTGGGGCCAACGTCCTGACTTTC.

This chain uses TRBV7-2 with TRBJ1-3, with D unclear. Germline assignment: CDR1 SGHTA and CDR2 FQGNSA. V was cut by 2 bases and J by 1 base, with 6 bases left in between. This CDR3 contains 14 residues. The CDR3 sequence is CASSLPVSGNTIYF. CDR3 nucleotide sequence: TGTGCCAGCAGCTTACCGGTTTCTGGAAACACCATATATTTT.

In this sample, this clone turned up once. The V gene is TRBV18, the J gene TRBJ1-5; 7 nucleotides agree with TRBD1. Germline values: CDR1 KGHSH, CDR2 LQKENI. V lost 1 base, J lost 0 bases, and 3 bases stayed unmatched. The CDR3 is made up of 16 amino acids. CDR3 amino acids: CASSPRTGNSNQPQHF. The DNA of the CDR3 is TGTGCCAGCTCACCACGGACAGGTAATAGCAATCAGCCCCAGCATTTT.

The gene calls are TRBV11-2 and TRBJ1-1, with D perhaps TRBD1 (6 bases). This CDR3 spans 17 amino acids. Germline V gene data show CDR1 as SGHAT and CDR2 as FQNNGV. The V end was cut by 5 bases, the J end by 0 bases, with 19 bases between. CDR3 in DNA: TGTGCCAGCAGCACGGTGAAAGGCAGGGGACTGAACACTGAAGCTTTCTTT. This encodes CASSTVKGRGLNTEAFF.

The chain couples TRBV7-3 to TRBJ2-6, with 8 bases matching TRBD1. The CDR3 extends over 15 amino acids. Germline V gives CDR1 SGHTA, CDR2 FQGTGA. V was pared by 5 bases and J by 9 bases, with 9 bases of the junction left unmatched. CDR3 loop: CASSEGTGLGNVLTF. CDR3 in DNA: TGTGCCAGCAGCGAAGGGACAGGATTAGGCAACGTCCTGACTTTC.

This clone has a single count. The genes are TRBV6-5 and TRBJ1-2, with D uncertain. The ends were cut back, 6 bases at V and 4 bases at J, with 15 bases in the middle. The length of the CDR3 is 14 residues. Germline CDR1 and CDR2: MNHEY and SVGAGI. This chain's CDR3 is CASRTFGVIYGYTF. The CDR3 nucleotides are TGTGCCAGCAGGACCTTTGGAGTGATCTATGGCTACACCTTC.

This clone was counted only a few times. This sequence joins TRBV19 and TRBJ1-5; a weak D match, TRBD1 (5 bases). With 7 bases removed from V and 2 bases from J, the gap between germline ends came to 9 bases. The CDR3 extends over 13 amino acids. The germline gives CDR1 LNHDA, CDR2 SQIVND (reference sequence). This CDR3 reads CASKWGGNQPQHF. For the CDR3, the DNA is TGTGCCAGTAAATGGGGGGGCAATCAGCCCCAGCATTTT.

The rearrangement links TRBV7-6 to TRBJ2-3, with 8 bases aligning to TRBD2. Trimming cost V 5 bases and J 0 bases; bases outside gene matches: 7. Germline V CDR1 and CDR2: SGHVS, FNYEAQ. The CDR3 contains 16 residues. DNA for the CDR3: TGTGCCAGCAGCGCACTAGCGGCGACTAGCACAGATACGCAGTATTTT. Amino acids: CASSALAATSTDTQYF.

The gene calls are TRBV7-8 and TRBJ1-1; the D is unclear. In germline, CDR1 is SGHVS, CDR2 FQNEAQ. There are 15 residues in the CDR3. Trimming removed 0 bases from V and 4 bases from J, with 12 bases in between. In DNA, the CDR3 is TGTGCCAGCAGCTTAGCGGTAAGGGTAGCCACTGAAGCTTTCTTT. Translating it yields CASSLAVRVATEAFF.

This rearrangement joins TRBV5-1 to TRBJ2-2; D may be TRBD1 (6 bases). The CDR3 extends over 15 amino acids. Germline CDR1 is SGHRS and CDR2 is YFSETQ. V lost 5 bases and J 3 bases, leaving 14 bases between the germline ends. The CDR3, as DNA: TGCGCCAGCAGTATTCAGGGGAGCGACACCGGGGAGCTGTTTTTT. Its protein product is CASSIQGSDTGELFF.